The 7 T cell receptor beta chains listed next were all sequenced from one sample in a study of monozygotic twins with inflammatory bowel disease (dated by TCRdb to the late 2010s). Receptors were amplified or captured by 5' RACE. The sequencer listed for this sample is Illumina HiSeq 2500. The reads, reprocessed by TCRdb, yield one row per CDR3 protein sequence and no DNA. The sample has roughly 160,000 distinct CDR3 sequences on record. 2.4% of the sample is in the top ten clones. The sample comprised blood. These receptor sequences come from a human donor with ulcerative colitis or Crohn's disease, or a healthy co-twin of an affected twin (not recorded which).

The chain uses TRBV7-2 and TRBJ2-3; TCRdb gives TRBD2 as the D gene, but with no DNA this cannot be confirmed. CDR3 length: 14 amino acids. Germline V CDR1 and CDR2: SGHTA, FQGNSA. The CDR3 protein is CASSLGRGTDTQYF.

The gene calls are TRBV5-1 and TRBJ1-6; without DNA, the TCRdb call of TRBD1 cannot be checked. The CDR3 is 17 residues long. Germline loops: CDR1 SGHRS, CDR2 YFSETQ. The CDR3 sequence is CASSPSALTGDSSPLHF.

The rearrangement joins TRBV12-3 or TRBV12-4 to TRBJ2-7. This CDR3 has 14 residues. CDR3 protein: CASSLVGSNYEQYF.

The gene calls are TRBV2 and TRBJ2-5; absent DNA, TCRdb's TRBD2 call cannot be checked. This CDR3 has 13 residues. The V gene's germline CDR1 is SNHLY and CDR2 FYNNEI. CDR3 amino acids: CASKRAGQETQYF.

This clonotype is called medium-sized based on its frequency. The chain has TRBV20-1 and TRBJ2-7; TCRdb names TRBD1, which stays unverified in the absence of DNA. CDR3 size: 13 residues. The germline V gene encodes CDR1 DFQATT and CDR2 SNEGSKA (reference sequence). The CDR3 here is CSASSQGGYEQYF.

CDR3 amino acids: CASSSGTSRGQPQHF. The chain recombines TRBV12-3 or TRBV12-4 with TRBJ1-5; there is no DNA to check the TCRdb D call of TRBD1. This CDR3 has 15 amino acids.

This sequence joins TRBV9 and TRBJ2-2. The CDR3 is 14 amino acids. Germline CDR1 SGDLS, CDR2 YYNGEE. CDR3: CASSPFVSTGELFF.